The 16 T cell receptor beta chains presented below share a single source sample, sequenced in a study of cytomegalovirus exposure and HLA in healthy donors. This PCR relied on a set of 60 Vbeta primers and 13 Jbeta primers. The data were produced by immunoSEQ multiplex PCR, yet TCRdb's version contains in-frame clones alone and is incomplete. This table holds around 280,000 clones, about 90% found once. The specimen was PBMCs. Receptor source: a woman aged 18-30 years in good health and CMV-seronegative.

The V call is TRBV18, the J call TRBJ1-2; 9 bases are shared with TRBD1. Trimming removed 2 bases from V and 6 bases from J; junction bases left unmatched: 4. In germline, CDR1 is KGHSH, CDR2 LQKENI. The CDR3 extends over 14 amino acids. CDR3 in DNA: TGTGCCAGCTCACCAGGGACAGGGTTAAATGGCTACACCTTC. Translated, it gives CASSPGTGLNGYTF.

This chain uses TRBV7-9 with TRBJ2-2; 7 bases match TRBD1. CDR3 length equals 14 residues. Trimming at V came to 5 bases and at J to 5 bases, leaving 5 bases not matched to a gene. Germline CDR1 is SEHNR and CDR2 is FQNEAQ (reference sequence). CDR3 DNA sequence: TGTGCCAGCAGCCCGGACAGGAGTACCGGGGAGCTGTTTTTT. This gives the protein CASSPDRSTGELFF.

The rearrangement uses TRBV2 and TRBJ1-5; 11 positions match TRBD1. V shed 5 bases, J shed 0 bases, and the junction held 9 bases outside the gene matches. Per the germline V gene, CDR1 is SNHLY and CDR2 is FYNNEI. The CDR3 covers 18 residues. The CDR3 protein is CASSYTGTGGYSNQPQHF. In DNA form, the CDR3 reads TGTGCCAGCAGTTATACCGGGACAGGGGGGTATAGCAATCAGCCCCAGCATTTT.

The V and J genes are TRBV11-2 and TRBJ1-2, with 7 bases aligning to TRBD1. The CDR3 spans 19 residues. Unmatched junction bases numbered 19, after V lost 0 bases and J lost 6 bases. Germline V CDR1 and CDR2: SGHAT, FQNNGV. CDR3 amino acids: CASSLDIRRQGPLKDGYTF. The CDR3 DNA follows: TGTGCCAGCAGCTTAGATATCCGGAGACAGGGTCCCCTGAAAGATGGCTACACCTTC.

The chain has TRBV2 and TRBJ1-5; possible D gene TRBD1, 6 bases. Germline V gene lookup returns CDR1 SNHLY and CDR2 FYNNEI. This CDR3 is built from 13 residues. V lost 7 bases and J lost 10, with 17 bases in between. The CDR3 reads CASKRDTSAPQHF. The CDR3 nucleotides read TGTGCCAGCAAGAGGGACACCTCGGCCCCCCAGCATTTT.

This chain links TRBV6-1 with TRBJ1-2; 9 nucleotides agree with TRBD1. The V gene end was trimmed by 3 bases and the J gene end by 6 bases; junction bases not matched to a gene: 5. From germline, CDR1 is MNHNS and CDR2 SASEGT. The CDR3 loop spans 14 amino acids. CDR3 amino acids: CASSDRDREDGYTF. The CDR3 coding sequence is TGTGCCAGCAGTGACCGGGACAGGGAGGATGGCTACACCTTC.

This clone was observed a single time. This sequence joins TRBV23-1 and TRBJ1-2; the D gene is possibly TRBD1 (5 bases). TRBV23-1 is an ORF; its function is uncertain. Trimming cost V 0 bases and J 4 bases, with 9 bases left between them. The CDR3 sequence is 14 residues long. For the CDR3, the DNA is TGCGCCAGCAGTCAATCGGGGGGGTTCTATGGCTACACCTTC. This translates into CASSQSGGFYGYTF.

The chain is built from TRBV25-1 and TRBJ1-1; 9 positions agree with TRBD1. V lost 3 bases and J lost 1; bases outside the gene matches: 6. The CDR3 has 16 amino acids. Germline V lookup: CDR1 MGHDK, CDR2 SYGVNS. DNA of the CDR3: TGTGCCAGCAGTGATCAACCGGGACAGGGGAACACTGAAGCTTTCTTT. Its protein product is CASSDQPGQGNTEAFF.

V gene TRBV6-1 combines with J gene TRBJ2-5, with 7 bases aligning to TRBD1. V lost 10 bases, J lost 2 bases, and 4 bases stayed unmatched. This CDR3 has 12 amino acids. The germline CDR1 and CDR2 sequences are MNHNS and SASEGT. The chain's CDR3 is CATRTGQETQYF. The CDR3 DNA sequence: TGTGCCACCCGGACAGGTCAAGAGACCCAGTACTTC.

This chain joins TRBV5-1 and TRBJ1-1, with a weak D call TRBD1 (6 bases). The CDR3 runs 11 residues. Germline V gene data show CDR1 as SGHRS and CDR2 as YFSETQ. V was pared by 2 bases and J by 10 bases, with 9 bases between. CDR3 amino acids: CASSLQGRAFF. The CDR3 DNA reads TGCGCCAGCAGCTTACAGGGACGAGCTTTCTTT.

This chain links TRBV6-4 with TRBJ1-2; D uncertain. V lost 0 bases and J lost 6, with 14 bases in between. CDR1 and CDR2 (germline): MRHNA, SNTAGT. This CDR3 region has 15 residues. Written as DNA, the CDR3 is TGTGCCAGCAGTGACTCCGGGTACCTCGCCGATGGCTACACCTTC. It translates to CASSDSGYLADGYTF.

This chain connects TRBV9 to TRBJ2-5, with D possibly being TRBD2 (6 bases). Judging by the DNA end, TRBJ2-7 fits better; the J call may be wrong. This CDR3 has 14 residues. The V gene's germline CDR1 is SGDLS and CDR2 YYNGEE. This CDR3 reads CASSAGTSFGEQYF. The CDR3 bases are TGTGCCAGCAGCGCCGGGACTTCTTTCGGCGAGCAGTACTTC.

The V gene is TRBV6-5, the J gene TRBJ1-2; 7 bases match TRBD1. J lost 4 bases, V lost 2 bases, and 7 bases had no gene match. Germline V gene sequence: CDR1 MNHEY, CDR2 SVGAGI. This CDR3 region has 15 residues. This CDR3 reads CASSYGGGASYGYTF. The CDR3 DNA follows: TGTGCCAGCAGTTACGGAGGGGGCGCGAGCTATGGCTACACCTTC.

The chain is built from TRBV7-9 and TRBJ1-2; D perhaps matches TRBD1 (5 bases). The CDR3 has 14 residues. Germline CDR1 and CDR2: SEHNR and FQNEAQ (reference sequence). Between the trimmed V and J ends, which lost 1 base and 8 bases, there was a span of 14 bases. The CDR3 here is CASSLGRGGVGYTF. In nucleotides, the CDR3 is TGTGCCAGCAGCTTAGGTCGGGGGGGGGTCGGCTACACCTTC.

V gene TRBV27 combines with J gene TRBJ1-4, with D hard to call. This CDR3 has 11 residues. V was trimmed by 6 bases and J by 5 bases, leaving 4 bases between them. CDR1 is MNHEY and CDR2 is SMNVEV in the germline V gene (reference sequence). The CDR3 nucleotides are TGTGCCAGCAGACGGAATGAAAAACTGTTTTTT. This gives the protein CASRRNEKLFF.

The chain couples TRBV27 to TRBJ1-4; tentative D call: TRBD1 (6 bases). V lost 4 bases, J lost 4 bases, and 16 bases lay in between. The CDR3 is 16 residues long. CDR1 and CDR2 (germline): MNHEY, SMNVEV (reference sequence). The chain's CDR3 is CASSSRYGQLNEKLFF. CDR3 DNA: TGTGCCAGCAGTTCCCGTTACGGACAGCTTAATGAAAAACTGTTTTTT.